This TCR beta chain was identified during a study of T cells in localized non-small cell lung cancer. The method was immunoSEQ multiplex PCR; TCRdb's version includes in-frame clones alone and lacks a portion of them. The table includes roughly 30,000 clones, roughly 90% detected once. A single count supports this clone. The germline V gene encodes CDR1 WSHSY and CDR2 SAAADI. V shed 3 bases and J 6 bases; nucleotides not matched to a gene: 7. The CDR3 is made up of 14 amino acids. The input for sequencing was peripheral blood mononuclear cells, taken before any cancer treatment. The origin of this receptor is a woman aged 40-75 years with stage III lung adenocarcinoma. This chain connects TRBV10-2 to TRBJ2-7, with 8 bases matching TRBD2. The CDR3 sequence: CASSDGGEKGEQYF. Here the CDR3 DNA reads TGCGCCAGCAGTGACGGGGGGGAGAAAGGCGAGCAGTACTTC.